This T cell receptor beta chain was profiled in a study of cytomegalovirus exposure and HLA in healthy donors. Across the whole study: Some 85 million unique TCRs, all from HLA-typed donors, were included in an early release of the data.

It was with 60 Vbeta and 13 Jbeta primers that the PCR ran. Data came from immunoSEQ multiplex PCR; TCRdb stores just in-frame clones and leaves some out. There are 120,000 to 150,000 clones in the sample; about three quarters occur only once, and roughly 1.9% lies in the top ten. The CDR3 consists of 14 residues. From germline, CDR1 is SGHKS and CDR2 YYEKEE (reference sequence). V lost 1 base and J 4 bases, leaving 9 bases between the germline ends. Remarks on this clone: Its specificity is not known.

Study-wide results and limits: Overall, about 160 TCR beta chains were annotated as cytomegalovirus-associated. Analyzed later, most CMV-associated TCR beta chains appeared HLA-restricted.

The sequence came from a man aged 35-49 years in good health and CMV-seronegative. Sequenced sample: PBMCs. This chain connects TRBV5-5 to TRBJ1-3; D not resolved. The CDR3 nucleotides read TGTGCCAGCAGCTTGCGTGGAGAAGGAAACACCATATATTTT. It yields the protein CASSLRGEGNTIYF.